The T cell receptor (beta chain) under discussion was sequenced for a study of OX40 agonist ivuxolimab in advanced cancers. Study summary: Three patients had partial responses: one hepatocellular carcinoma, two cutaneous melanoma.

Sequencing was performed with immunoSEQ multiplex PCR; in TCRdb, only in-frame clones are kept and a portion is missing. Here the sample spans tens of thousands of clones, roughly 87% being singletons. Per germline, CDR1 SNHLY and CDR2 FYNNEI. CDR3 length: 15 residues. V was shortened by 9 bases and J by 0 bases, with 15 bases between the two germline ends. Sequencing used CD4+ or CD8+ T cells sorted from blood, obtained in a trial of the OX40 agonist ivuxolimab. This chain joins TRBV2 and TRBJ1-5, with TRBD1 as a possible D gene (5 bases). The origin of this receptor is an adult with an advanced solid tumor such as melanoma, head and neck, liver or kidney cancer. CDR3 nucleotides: TGTGCCAGTGCGACAGATCCCTTTAGCAATCAGCCCCAGCATTTT. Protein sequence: CASATDPFSNQPQHF.